This T cell receptor beta chain was captured by sequencing in a study of blood T cell repertoires in COVID-19. Study-wide context: Both acute and convalescent COVID-19 samples were obtained from the United States, Italy and Spain. T cells, B-cell-depleted T cells, or PBMCs provided the cDNA or gDNA that served as material.

In the original workflow: How many nucleated cells were present was estimated from reference gene primer amplification. Clones were sequenced by immunoSEQ multiplex PCR, and TCRdb holds only the in-frame ones, with some missing. The V and J calls and clone size were taken over from that table, and D and trimming were inferred from the DNA. The profile shows tens of thousands of clones, 90% to 95% of them singletons. The V and J ends lost 0 bases and 7 bases respectively, with 11 bases between them. CDR3 size: 14 residues. From germline, CDR1 is LGHDT and CDR2 YNNKEL (reference sequence). The sequence derives from an elderly woman with acute or convalescent COVID-19. The rearrangement joins TRBV3-1 (or the pseudogene TRBV3-2) to TRBJ2-3, with D hard to call. Sample: peripheral blood. The CDR3 here is CASSQDQRRNTQYF. Here the CDR3 DNA reads TGTGCCAGCAGCCAAGATCAGAGGAGAAATACGCAGTATTTT.